Presented here are 27 T cell receptor beta chains from one specimen sequenced in a study of control samples from healthy donors and cancer patients. The table came from immunoSEQ multiplex PCR; TCRdb's copy has only in-frame clones and leaves some out. The sample lists about 130,000 clones; 80% to 95% were seen once. Input material: PBMCs. All receptors derive from a man of 80 years or more with head and neck cancer.

The rearrangement links TRBV6-2 or TRBV6-3 to TRBJ1-1, with 7 positions matching TRBD1. Germline CDR1 and CDR2: MNHEY and SVGEGT. V lost 6 bases to trimming and J lost 10 bases; unmatched junction nucleotides: 8. This CDR3 contains 12 residues. The CDR3 DNA reads TGTGCCAGCAGCTCGACAGGGTTTAGAGCTTTCTTT. This translates into CASSSTGFRAFF.

The CDR3 spells CASSRVPPLELFF. The DNA of the CDR3 is TGTGCCAGCAGCCGGGTCCCCCCATTGGAACTGTTTTTT. The genes are TRBV2 and TRBJ1-4; D remains ambiguous. CDR1 is SNHLY and CDR2 is FYNNEI in the germline V gene. CDR3 size: 13 residues. V was shortened by 6 bases and J by 12 bases, with 17 bases between the two germline ends.

This chain joins TRBV21-1 and TRBJ2-7; the D call TRBD2 from the table was never checked on the DNA. TRBV21-1 constitutes a pseudogene. The CDR3 loop spans 14 amino acids. The CDR3 region is CASSNSGILYEQYF. CDR3 bases: TGTGCCAGCAGCAACTCCGGGATCCTCTACGAGCAGTACTTC.

The chain couples TRBV5-1 to TRBJ2-6, with unresolved D. Per germline, CDR1 SGHRS and CDR2 YFSETQ. The CDR3 has 14 residues. V shed 0 bases and J shed 0 bases, with 1 base lying between them. The CDR3, as DNA: TGCGCCAGCAGCTTGGGCTCTGGGGCCAACGTCCTGACTTTC. It translates to CASSLGSGANVLTF.

The chain recombines TRBV3-1 (or the pseudogene TRBV3-2) with TRBJ1-1; D remains unclear. V lost 4 bases, J lost 1 base, and 13 bases lay in between. The CDR3 loop spans 15 amino acids. Germline loops: CDR1 LGHDT, CDR2 YNNKEL (reference sequence). The CDR3 reads CASSPRLEGNTEAFF. Here the CDR3 DNA reads TGTGCCAGCAGCCCAAGATTGGAGGGGAACACTGAAGCTTTCTTT.

The chain has TRBV13 and TRBJ2-2, with D perhaps TRBD1 (5 bases). The CDR3 contains 14 residues. V was trimmed by 6 bases and J by 1 base, leaving 9 bases between them. CDR1 is PRHDT and CDR2 is FYEKMQ in the germline V gene (reference sequence). The CDR3 reads CASRSQGNTGELFF. DNA of the CDR3: TGTGCCAGCAGGTCTCAGGGGAACACCGGGGAGCTGTTTTTT. Based on the CDR3 plus reference TRBV13 and TRBJ2-2, the full variable domain is AAGVIQSPRHLIKEKRETATLKCYPIPRHDTVYWYQQGPGQDPQFLISFYEKMQSDKGSIPDRFSAQQFSDYHSELNMSSLELGDSALYFCASRSQGNTGELFFGEGSRLTVL.

This rearrangement joins TRBV5-6 to TRBJ1-3; D is unresolved. Trimming stripped 2 bases from V and 0 bases from J, with 6 bases between. Germline CDR1 reads SGHDT; CDR2 reads YYEEEE. The CDR3 has 14 residues. In nucleotides, the CDR3 is TGTGCCAGCAGCTTCGGTCGCTCTGGAAACACCATATATTTT. This sequence encodes CASSFGRSGNTIYF. The whole variable domain, remainder taken from reference TRBV5-6 and TRBJ1-3, is DAGVTQSPTHLIKTRGQQVTLRCSPKSGHDTVSWYQQALGQGPQFIFQYYEEEERQRGNFPDRFSGHQFPNYSSELNVNALLLGDSALYLCASSFGRSGNTIYFGEGSWLTVV.

The chain uses TRBV20-1 and TRBJ2-5; possibly TRBD1 for D (5 bases). Germline CDR1 reads DFQATT; CDR2 reads SNEGSKA (reference sequence). V was trimmed by 3 bases and J by 3 bases, leaving 5 bases between them. The CDR3 has 11 residues. The CDR3 bases are TGCAGTGCTAGCAGGGAAGAGACCCAGTACTTC. Amino acid sequence: CSASREETQYF.

V usage is TRBV20-1 and J usage is TRBJ1-5; no firm D call. V was clipped by 3 bases and J by 1 base, with 13 bases between them. The CDR3 is made up of 15 amino acids. Germline lookup yields CDR1 DFQATT and CDR2 SNEGSKA (reference sequence). Here the CDR3 reads CSASKMGNSNQPQHF. The CDR3 DNA sequence: TGCAGTGCTAGTAAAATGGGTAACAGCAATCAGCCCCAGCATTTT.

The V call is TRBV28, the J call TRBJ1-2, with 8 positions matching TRBD1. The J segment lost 4 bases and the V segment lost 2 bases, leaving 3 bases of the junction unmatched. CDR3 size: 14 residues. CDR1 and CDR2 from the germline V gene are MDHEN and SYDVKM. The DNA for the CDR3 is TGTGCCAGCAGTTTAGCAGGGGGCGGCTATGGCTACACCTTC. It yields the protein CASSLAGGGYGYTF.

The chain joins TRBV7-6 to TRBJ2-5; 8 nucleotides match TRBD2. V dropped 4 bases and J dropped 9; count of bases not matched to a gene: 1. CDR1 is SGHVS and CDR2 is FNYEAQ in the germline V gene. The CDR3 is 11 residues long. The CDR3 protein is CASSSGGAQYF. CDR3 sequence (DNA): TGTGCCAGCAGCTCGGGAGGGGCCCAGTACTTC. Supplemented by reference TRBV7-6 and TRBJ2-5, the full variable domain reads GAGVSQSPRYKVTKRGQDVALRCDPISGHVSLYWYRQALGQGPEFLTYFNYEAQQDKSGLPNDRFSAERPEGSISTLTIQRTEQRDSAMYRCASSSGGAQYFGPGTRLLVL.

V usage is TRBV4-3 and J usage is TRBJ1-4; D possibly corresponds to TRBD1 (5 bases). The CDR3 consists of 14 residues. CDR1 is LGHNA and CDR2 is YSLEER in the germline V gene. With 4 bases removed from V and 7 bases from J, the gap between germline ends came to 13 bases. The CDR3 region is CASSPTGGGEKLFF. CDR3 coding DNA: TGCGCCAGCAGCCCGACGGGGGGGGGTGAAAAACTGTTTTTT.

V gene TRBV6-5 combines with J gene TRBJ1-5; weak D call: TRBD1 (5 bases). The germline V gene has CDR1 MNHEY and CDR2 SVGAGI. The V end was cut by 6 bases, the J end by 1 base, with 13 bases between. The CDR3 runs to 15 residues. The CDR3 sequence is CASSPGTRSNQPQHF. DNA of the CDR3: TGTGCCAGCAGCCCCGGGACCAGGAGCAATCAGCCCCAGCATTTT.

The chain recombines TRBV19 with TRBJ1-1; the match to TRBD1 covers 7 bases. The length of the CDR3 is 14 residues. CDR1 LNHDA and CDR2 SQIVND come from the germline V gene (reference sequence). Unmatched junction bases numbered 6, after V lost 4 bases and J lost 4 bases. CDR3 nucleotides: TGTGCCAGTAGTACAGGGGGAGAGGTCACTGAAGCTTTCTTT. Its translation is CASSTGGEVTEAFF.

V is TRBV5-1 and J is TRBJ2-1; possibly TRBD2 for D (6 bases). Germline-derived CDR1 and CDR2 are SGHRS and YFSETQ. The CDR3 is 13 residues long. V was pared by 7 bases and J by 1 base, with 9 bases between. The CDR3 coding sequence is TGCGCCAGCCGGGACTTTTCCTACAATGAGCAGTTCTTC. Translation gives CASRDFSYNEQFF.

This clone appeared a single time. The V call is TRBV15, the J call TRBJ2-7; 11 bases line up with TRBD2. Germline CDR1 LNHNV, CDR2 YYDKDF (reference sequence). This CDR3 is 16 amino acids long. The V and J ends lost 0 bases and 8 bases, in that order; junction bases with no gene match: 9. The CDR3: CATSRDLGSGGAQQYF. Written as DNA, the CDR3 is TGTGCCACCAGCAGAGATCTCGGTAGCGGGGGGGCCCAGCAGTACTTC.

J is TRBJ2-1 and V is TRBV15; TRBD1 matches 8 bases. CDR3 length: 17 amino acids. J was trimmed by 4 bases and V by 5 bases; bases with no gene match: 13. In germline, CDR1 is LNHNV, CDR2 YYDKDF (reference sequence). This CDR3 reads CATSQPGQANFYNEQFF. As DNA, the CDR3 is TGTGCCACCAGCCAGCCGGGACAGGCGAATTTTTACAATGAGCAGTTCTTC.

The rearrangement links TRBV19 to TRBJ1-5, with 11 bases aligning to TRBD1. CDR1 and CDR2 (germline): LNHDA, SQIVND (reference sequence). V gave up 7 bases and J gave up 4 bases; unmatched junction bases: 12. The CDR3 runs to 17 residues. CDR3 nucleotide sequence: TGTGCCAGTACCAAAAGGACAGGGGGCATGGGTAATCAGCCCCAGCATTTT. Its protein product is CASTKRTGGMGNQPQHF.

This sequence joins TRBV30 and TRBJ2-2; D unresolved. V was pared by 0 bases and J by 2 bases, with 7 bases between. CDR1 and CDR2 from the germline V gene are GTSNPN and SVGIG (reference sequence). This CDR3 has 14 amino acids. CDR3 sequence: CAWSVLENTGELFF. CDR3 DNA sequence: TGTGCCTGGAGTGTACTGGAAAACACCGGGGAGCTGTTTTTT.

This chain uses TRBV6-4 with TRBJ2-6; D not certain. The CDR3 loop spans 16 amino acids. V shed 8 bases and J shed 0 bases, with 14 bases lying between them. Germline V gene sequence: CDR1 MRHNA, CDR2 SNTAGT. The CDR3 sequence is CASAGSHTSGANVLTF. Written as DNA, the CDR3 is TGTGCCAGCGCCGGGTCCCACACCTCTGGGGCCAACGTCCTGACTTTC.

V and J are TRBV2 and TRBJ2-2, with D possibly being TRBD2 (5 bases). The germline CDR1 and CDR2 sequences are SNHLY and FYNNEI. The CDR3 spans 14 residues. Trimming removed 3 bases at V and 1 base at J, with 6 bases between. CDR3 bases: TGTGCCAGCAGTGAGCGGGTGAACACCGGGGAGCTGTTTTTT. Protein product: CASSERVNTGELFF.

This chain uses TRBV6-5 with TRBJ2-1; TRBD2 matches 8 bases. The V gene's germline CDR1 is MNHEY and CDR2 SVGAGI. Germline trimming cut 6 bases from V and 0 bases from J; bases unmatched to any gene: 4. This CDR3 region has 15 residues. The CDR3 region has the DNA TGTGCCAGCAGGCTTACTAGCGGCTCCTACAATGAGCAGTTCTTC. Protein product: CASRLTSGSYNEQFF.

This chain links TRBV3-1 (or the pseudogene TRBV3-2) with TRBJ2-1, with TRBD2 matching over 9 bases. Germline lookup yields CDR1 LGHDT and CDR2 YNNKEL (reference sequence). The V gene end was trimmed by 0 bases and the J gene end by 6 bases; junction bases not matched to a gene: 6. The length of the CDR3 is 16 residues. The CDR3 DNA reads as TGTGCCAGCAGCCAAGATCCGCTAGCGGGGATCAATGAGCAGTTCTTC. It specifies CASSQDPLAGINEQFF.

This chain connects TRBV29-1 to TRBJ1-4, with D hard to call. V lost 7 bases, J lost 3 bases, and 18 bases lay in between. Germline CDR1 and CDR2: SQVTM and ANQGSEA. There are 15 residues in the CDR3. CDR3 in DNA: TGCAGCGCCGTTGGGAATGCAGTAGCTAATGAAAAACTGTTTTTT. Its translation is CSAVGNAVANEKLFF.

The chain uses TRBV7-2 and TRBJ2-1; 11 bases align to TRBD2. Germline trimming cut 6 bases from V and 5 bases from J; bases unmatched to any gene: 3. Germline loops: CDR1 SGHTA, CDR2 FQGNSA. This CDR3 region has 14 residues. CDR3: CASRGTSGHNEQFF. The CDR3 DNA reads TGTGCCAGCAGAGGGACTAGCGGACACAATGAGCAGTTCTTC. Using reference TRBV7-2 and TRBJ2-1 for the parts outside the CDR3, the full variable domain is GAGVSQSPSNKVTEKGKDVELRCDPISGHTALYWYRQSLGQGLEFLIYFQGNSAPDKSGLPSDRFSAERTGGSVSTLTIQRTQQEDSAVYLCASRGTSGHNEQFFGPGTRLTVL.

The chain has TRBV3-1 (or the pseudogene TRBV3-2) and TRBJ1-1; perhaps TRBD1 as D (5 bases). Looked up from germline, CDR1 is LGHDT and CDR2 is YNNKEL (reference sequence). V was clipped by 1 base and J by 4 bases, with 10 bases between them. CDR3 length equals 14 residues. The CDR3 here is CASSQAIRGTEAFF. The CDR3 bases are TGTGCCAGCAGCCAAGCGATTAGGGGCACTGAAGCTTTCTTT.

The V gene is TRBV6-5, the J gene TRBJ1-5; D is unresolved. V was cut by 6 bases and J by 4 bases, with 10 bases left in between. The CDR3 loop spans 13 amino acids. Germline lookup yields CDR1 MNHEY and CDR2 SVGAGI. The CDR3 region has the DNA TGTGCCAGCAGCCCCGTTGTAAATCAGCCCCAGCATTTT. This gives the protein CASSPVVNQPQHF.